Reported below is one T cell receptor beta chain. Method: immunoSEQ multiplex PCR; TCRdb's copy keeps in-frame clones and lacks some. The sample has about 120,000 clones; roughly nine tenths are singletons. These data originate in a study of T cell responses to AZD1222 COVID-19 vaccine. The CDR3 loop spans 15 amino acids. Trimming cost V 0 bases and J 9 bases; bases outside gene matches: 3. Per the germline V gene, CDR1 is SGDLS and CDR2 is YYNGEE. This sequence originates from an adult in good health. Sequenced material: peripheral blood, taken on day 0 of AZD1222 vaccination. The rearrangement joins TRBV9 to TRBJ2-1; TRBD2 agrees at 13 bases. The CDR3 reads CASSVGTSGRGEQFF. As DNA, the CDR3 is TGTGCCAGCAGCGTAGGGACTAGCGGGAGAGGTGAGCAGTTCTTC.